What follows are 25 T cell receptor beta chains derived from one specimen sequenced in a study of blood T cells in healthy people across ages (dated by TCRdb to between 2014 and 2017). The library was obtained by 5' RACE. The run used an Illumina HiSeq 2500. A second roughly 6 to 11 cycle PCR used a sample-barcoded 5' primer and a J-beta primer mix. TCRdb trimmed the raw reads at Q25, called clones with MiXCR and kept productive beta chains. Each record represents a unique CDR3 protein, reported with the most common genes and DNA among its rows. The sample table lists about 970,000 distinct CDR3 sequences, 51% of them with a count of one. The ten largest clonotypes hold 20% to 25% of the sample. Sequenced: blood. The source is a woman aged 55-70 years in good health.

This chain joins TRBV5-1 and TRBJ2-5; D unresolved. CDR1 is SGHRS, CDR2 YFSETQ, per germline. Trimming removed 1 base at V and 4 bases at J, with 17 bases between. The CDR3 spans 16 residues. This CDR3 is CASSLMGGQASETQYF. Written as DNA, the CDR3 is TGCGCCAGCAGCTTGATGGGCGGCCAGGCCTCAGAGACCCAGTACTTC.

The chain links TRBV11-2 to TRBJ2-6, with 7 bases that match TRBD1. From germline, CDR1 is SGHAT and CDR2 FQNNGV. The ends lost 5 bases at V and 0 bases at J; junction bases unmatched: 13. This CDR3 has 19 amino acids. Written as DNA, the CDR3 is TGTGCCAGCAGCCAAAGGACAGGATGGAAGAGCTCTGGGGCCAACGTCCTGACTTTC. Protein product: CASSQRTGWKSSGANVLTF.

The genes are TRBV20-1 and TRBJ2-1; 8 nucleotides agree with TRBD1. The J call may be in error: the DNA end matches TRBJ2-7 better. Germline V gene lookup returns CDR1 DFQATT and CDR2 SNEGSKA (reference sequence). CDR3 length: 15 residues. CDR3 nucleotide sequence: TGCAGTGCTAGAGATTGGGACAGGATTATCTATGAGCAGTACTTC. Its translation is CSARDWDRIIYEQYF.

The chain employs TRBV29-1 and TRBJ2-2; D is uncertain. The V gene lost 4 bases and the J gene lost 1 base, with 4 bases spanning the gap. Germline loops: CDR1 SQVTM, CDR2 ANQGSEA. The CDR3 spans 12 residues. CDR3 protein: CSVVWNTGELFF. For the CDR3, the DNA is TGCAGCGTTGTTTGGAACACCGGGGAGCTGTTTTTT.

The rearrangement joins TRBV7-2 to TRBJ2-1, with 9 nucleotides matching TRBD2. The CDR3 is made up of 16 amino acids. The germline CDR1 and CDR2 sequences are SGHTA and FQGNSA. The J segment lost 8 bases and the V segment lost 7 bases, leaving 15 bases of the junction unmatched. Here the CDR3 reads CASNFGIAGVKDEQFF. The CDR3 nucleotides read TGTGCCAGCAACTTCGGTATAGCGGGAGTGAAGGATGAGCAGTTCTTC. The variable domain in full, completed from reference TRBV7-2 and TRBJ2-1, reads GAGVSQSPSNKVTEKGKDVELRCDPISGHTALYWYRQSLGQGLEFLIYFQGNSAPDKSGLPSDRFSAERTGGSVSTLTIQRTQQEDSAVYLCASNFGIAGVKDEQFFGPGTRLTVL.

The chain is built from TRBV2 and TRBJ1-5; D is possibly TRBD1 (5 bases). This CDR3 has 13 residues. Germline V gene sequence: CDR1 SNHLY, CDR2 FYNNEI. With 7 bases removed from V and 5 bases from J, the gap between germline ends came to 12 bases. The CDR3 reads CASTTGHYQPQHF. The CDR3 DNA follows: TGTGCCAGCACCACCGGACACTATCAGCCCCAGCATTTT.

In DNA, the CDR3 is TGTGCCAGTAGTATACAGGGGAGAGGGTCCTACGAGCAGTACTTC. Its protein product is CASSIQGRGSYEQYF. This chain connects TRBV19 to TRBJ2-7; a weak D match, TRBD1 (6 bases). The CDR3 is made up of 15 amino acids. Germline lookup yields CDR1 LNHDA and CDR2 SQIVND (reference sequence). V lost 2 bases to trimming and J lost 1 base, with 12 bases between them.

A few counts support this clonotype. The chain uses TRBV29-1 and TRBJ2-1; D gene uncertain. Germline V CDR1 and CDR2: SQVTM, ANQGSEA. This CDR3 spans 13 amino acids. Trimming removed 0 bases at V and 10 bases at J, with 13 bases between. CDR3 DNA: TGCAGCGTTGAAGATACCTTGTTAGCAGAGCAGTTCTTC. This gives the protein CSVEDTLLAEQFF.

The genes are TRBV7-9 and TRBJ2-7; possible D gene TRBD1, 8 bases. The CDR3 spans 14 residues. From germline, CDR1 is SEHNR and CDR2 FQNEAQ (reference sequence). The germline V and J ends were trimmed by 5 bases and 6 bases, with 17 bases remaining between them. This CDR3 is CASSVSTGEGEQYF. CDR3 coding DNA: TGTGCCAGCAGCGTCTCGACAGGGGAGGGCGAGCAGTACTTC.

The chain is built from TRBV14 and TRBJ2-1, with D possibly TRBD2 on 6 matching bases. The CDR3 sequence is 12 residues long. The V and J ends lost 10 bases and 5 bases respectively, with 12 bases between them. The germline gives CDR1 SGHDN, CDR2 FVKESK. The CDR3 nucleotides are TGTGCCACTAGCGTTGGGAACAATGAGCAGTTCTTC. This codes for CATSVGNNEQFF.

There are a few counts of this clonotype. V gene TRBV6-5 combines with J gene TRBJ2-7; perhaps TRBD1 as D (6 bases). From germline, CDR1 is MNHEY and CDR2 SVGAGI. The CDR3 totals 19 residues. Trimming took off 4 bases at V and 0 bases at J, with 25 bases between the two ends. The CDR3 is CASSFSKFAYGTYSYEQYF. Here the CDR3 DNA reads TGTGCCAGCAGTTTTTCTAAGTTTGCCTACGGGACATACTCCTACGAGCAGTACTTC.

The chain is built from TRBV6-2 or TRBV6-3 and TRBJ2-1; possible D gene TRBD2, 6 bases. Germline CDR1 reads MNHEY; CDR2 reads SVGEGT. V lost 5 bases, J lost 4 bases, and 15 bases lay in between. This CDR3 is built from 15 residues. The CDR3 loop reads CASSKGRAGYNEQFF. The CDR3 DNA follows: TGTGCCAGCAGTAAGGGACGAGCGGGTTACAATGAGCAGTTCTTC.

The CDR3 sequence: CSARGTGTGNSGANVLTF. Here the CDR3 DNA reads TGCAGTGCTAGAGGAACCGGGACAGGGAACTCTGGGGCCAACGTCCTGACTTTC. This sequence joins TRBV20-1 and TRBJ2-6, with 9 nucleotides matching TRBD1. The CDR3 is made up of 18 amino acids. The J segment lost 0 bases and the V segment lost 1 base, leaving 7 bases of the junction unmatched. Germline CDR1 DFQATT, CDR2 SNEGSKA (reference sequence).

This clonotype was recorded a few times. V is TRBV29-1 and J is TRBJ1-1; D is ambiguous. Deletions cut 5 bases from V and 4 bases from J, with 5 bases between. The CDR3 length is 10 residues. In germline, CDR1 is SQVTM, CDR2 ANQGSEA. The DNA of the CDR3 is TGCAGCGTTCAAGGCACTGAAGCTTTCTTT. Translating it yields CSVQGTEAFF. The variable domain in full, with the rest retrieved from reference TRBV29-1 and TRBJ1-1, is SAVISQKPSRDICQRGTSLTIQCQVDSQVTMMFWYRQQPGQSLTLIATANQGSEATYESGFVIDKFPISRPNLTFSTLTVSNMSPEDSSIYLCSVQGTEAFFGQGTRLTVV.

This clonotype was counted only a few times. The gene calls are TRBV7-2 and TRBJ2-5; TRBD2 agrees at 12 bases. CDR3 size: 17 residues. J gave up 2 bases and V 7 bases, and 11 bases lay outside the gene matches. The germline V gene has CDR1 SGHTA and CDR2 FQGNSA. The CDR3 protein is CASMERLAGVLQETQYF. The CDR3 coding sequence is TGTGCCAGCATGGAGAGACTAGCGGGAGTTTTGCAAGAGACCCAGTACTTC.

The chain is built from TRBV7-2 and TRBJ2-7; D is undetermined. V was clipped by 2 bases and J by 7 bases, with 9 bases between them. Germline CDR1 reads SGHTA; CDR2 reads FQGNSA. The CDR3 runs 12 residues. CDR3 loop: CASSLIGWEQYF. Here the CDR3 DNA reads TGTGCCAGCAGCTTAATAGGGTGGGAGCAGTACTTC.

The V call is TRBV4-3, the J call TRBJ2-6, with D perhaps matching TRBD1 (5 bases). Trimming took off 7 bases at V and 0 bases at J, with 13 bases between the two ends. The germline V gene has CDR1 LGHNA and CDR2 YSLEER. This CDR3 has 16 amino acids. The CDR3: CASTRTRSSGANVLTF. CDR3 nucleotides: TGCGCCAGCACCAGGACAAGAAGCTCTGGGGCCAACGTCCTGACTTTC.

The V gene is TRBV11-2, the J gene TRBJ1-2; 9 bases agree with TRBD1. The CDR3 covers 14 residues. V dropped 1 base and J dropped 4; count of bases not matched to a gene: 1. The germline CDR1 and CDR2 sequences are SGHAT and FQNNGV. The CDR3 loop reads CASSLGDRVYGYTF. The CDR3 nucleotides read TGTGCCAGCAGCTTAGGGGACAGGGTCTATGGCTACACCTTC. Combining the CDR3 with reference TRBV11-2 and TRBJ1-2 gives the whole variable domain EAGVAQSPRYKIIEKRQSVAFWCNPISGHATLYWYQQILGQGPKLLIQFQNNGVVDDSQLPKDRFSAERLKGVDSTLKIQPAKLEDSAVYLCASSLGDRVYGYTFGSGTRLTVV.

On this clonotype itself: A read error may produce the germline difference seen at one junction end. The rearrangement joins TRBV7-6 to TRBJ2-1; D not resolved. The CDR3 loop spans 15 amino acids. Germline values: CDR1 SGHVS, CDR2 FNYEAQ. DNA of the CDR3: TGTGCCAGCACCTTAGAGGCCAGCTCCTACAATGAGCAGTTCTTC. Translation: CASTLEASSYNEQFF.

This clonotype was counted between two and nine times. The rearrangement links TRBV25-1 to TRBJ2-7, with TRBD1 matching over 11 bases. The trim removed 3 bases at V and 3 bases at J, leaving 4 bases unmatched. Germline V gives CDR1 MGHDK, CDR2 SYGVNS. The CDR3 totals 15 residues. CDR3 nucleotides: TGTGCCAGCAGTGACACGGGACAGGGGGACTACGAGCAGTACTTC. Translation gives CASSDTGQGDYEQYF.

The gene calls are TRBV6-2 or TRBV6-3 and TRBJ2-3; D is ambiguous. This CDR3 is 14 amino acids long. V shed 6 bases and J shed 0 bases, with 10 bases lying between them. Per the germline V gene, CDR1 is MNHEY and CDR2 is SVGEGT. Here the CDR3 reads CASRRPQSTDTQYF. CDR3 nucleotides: TGTGCCAGCAGAAGGCCTCAAAGCACAGATACGCAGTATTTT.

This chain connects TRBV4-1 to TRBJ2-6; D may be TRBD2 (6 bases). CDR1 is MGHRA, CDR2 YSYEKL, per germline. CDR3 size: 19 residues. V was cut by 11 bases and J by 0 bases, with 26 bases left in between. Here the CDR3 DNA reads TGCGCCGGCTCCTCAATGGGGGGTCGGACCAACTCTGGGGCCAACGTCCTGACTTTC. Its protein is CAGSSMGGRTNSGANVLTF.

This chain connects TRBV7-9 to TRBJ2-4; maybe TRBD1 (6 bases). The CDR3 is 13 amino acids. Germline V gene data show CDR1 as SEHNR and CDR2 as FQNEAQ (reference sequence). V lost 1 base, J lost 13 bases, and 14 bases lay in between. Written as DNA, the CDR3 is TGTGCCAGCAGCTTAGTTGGACAGTTCGGGCAGTACTTC. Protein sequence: CASSLVGQFGQYF.

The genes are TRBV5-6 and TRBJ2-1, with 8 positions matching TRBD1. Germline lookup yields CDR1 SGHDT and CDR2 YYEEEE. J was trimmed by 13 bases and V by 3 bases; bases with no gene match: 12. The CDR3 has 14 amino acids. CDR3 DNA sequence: TGTGCCAGCAGCTGGGGGACAGGACAAGAGACCCAGTTCTTC. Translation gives CASSWGTGQETQFF.

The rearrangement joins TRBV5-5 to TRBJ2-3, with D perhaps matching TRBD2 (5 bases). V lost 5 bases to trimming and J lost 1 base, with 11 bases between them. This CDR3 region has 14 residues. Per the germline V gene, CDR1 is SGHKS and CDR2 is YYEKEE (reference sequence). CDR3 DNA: TGTGCCAGCAGTAATGACTATCGCACAGATACGCAGTATTTT. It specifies CASSNDYRTDTQYF.